Sequencing of this TCR beta chain was carried out in a study of blood T cell repertoires in COVID-19. The overall study: PBMCs, B-cell-depleted T cells, or T cells were the source of the cDNA or gDNA that made up the material.

Generated by immunoSEQ multiplex PCR, the TCRdb table keeps only in-frame clones and is missing some. In the table there are around 38,000 clones, 70% to 90% of which are singletons. CDR3 length equals 13 residues. In germline, CDR1 is KGHSY, CDR2 FQNENV. V dropped 4 bases and J dropped 6 bases, with 10 bases sitting between them. This clone was recorded only once. The receptor was isolated from a man in his fifties or sixties with COVID-19, enrolled during active disease. Material for sequencing was peripheral blood. The chain recombines TRBV16 with TRBJ2-1; perhaps TRBD2 as D (6 bases). CDR3 DNA sequence: TGTGCCAGCAGCCTCGGGACTGTCAATGAGCAGTTCTTC. Its protein product is CASSLGTVNEQFF.